The 21 T cell receptor beta chains listed next were all sequenced from one sample in a study of blood T cell repertoires in COVID-19. Profiling relied on immunoSEQ multiplex PCR, and the TCRdb table lists in-frame clones only, not all of them. The sample comprises 300,000 or so clones, around 86% of which are singletons, and 1% rests with the top ten. Sequencing was performed on peripheral blood. The receptors here all came from a man in his fifties or sixties with active or convalescent COVID-19.

The chain links TRBV7-2 to TRBJ1-4; D gene unclear. The V and J ends lost 5 bases and 7 bases respectively, with 14 bases between them. CDR3 length: 14 amino acids. The germline gives CDR1 SGHTA, CDR2 FQGNSA. CDR3 nucleotide sequence: TGTGCCAGCAGCCCCTCTTCAGGTAGTGAAAAACTGTTTTTT. It specifies CASSPSSGSEKLFF.

V is TRBV5-1 and J is TRBJ1-4; D unresolved. V lost 4 bases and J lost 0, with 13 bases in between. The V gene's germline CDR1 is SGHRS and CDR2 YFSETQ. The CDR3 is 16 residues long. CDR3 nucleotide sequence: TGCGCCAGCAGCCTGAACCCGGTCGCAACTAATGAAAAACTGTTTTTT. It encodes CASSLNPVATNEKLFF.

CDR3 protein: CASSLQGGSTDTQYF. The CDR3 DNA is TGTGCCAGCAGCTTACAGGGAGGGAGCACAGATACGCAGTATTTT. This chain joins TRBV5-8 and TRBJ2-3, with TRBD2 as a possible D gene (7 bases). The CDR3 sequence is 15 residues long. Germline V CDR1 and CDR2: SGHTS, YDEGEE. V was cut by 2 bases and J by 0 bases, with 10 bases left in between.

CDR3 amino acids: CASSLNTGEKLFF. CDR3 coding DNA: TGTGCCAGCAGTTTAAATACAGGGGAAAAACTGTTTTTT. The rearrangement uses TRBV12-3 or TRBV12-4 and TRBJ1-4; a possible D gene is TRBD1 (6 bases). The CDR3 has 13 amino acids. The V and J ends lost 2 bases and 8 bases respectively, with 9 bases between them.

The chain links TRBV2 to TRBJ1-5; possibly TRBD1 for D (6 bases). Trimming took 3 bases from V and 0 from J, leaving 15 bases between them. Germline lookup yields CDR1 SNHLY and CDR2 FYNNEI. The length of the CDR3 is 17 residues. The CDR3: CASSEFRQAYSNQPQHF. Here the CDR3 DNA reads TGTGCCAGCAGTGAGTTCAGACAGGCTTATAGCAATCAGCCCCAGCATTTT.

The chain has TRBV6-5 and TRBJ1-2; a weak D match, TRBD1 (6 bases). V was shortened by 2 bases and J by 8 bases, with 12 bases between the two germline ends. Germline CDR1 reads MNHEY; CDR2 reads SVGAGI. CDR3 length: 13 residues. CDR3 region: CASSYGQGLGYTF. The CDR3 bases are TGTGCCAGCAGTTACGGCCAGGGGCTGGGCTACACCTTC.

The chain couples TRBV6-6 to TRBJ2-3; tentatively, D is TRBD2 (5 bases). This CDR3 is 15 amino acids long. V lost 7 bases and J lost 4, with 18 bases in between. The germline V gene encodes CDR1 MNHNY and CDR2 SVGAGI (reference sequence). CDR3: CASTLLGERADTQYF. The CDR3 DNA reads TGTGCCAGCACCCTCCTCGGGGAGAGGGCAGATACGCAGTATTTT.

The genes are TRBV10-3 and TRBJ1-4, with D unresolved. Germline V gene lookup returns CDR1 ENHRY and CDR2 SYGVKD. The V gene lost 4 bases and the J gene lost 3 bases, with 9 bases spanning the gap. This CDR3 spans 14 amino acids. CDR3 in DNA: TGTGCCATCAGTGTGGGCGGGCCTAATGAAAAACTGTTTTTT. Its translation is CAISVGGPNEKLFF.

This chain links TRBV18 with TRBJ2-1; TRBD1 matches 8 bases. CDR1 is KGHSH, CDR2 LQKENI, per germline. The V and J ends lost 4 bases and 5 bases, in that order; junction bases with no gene match: 4. This CDR3 spans 14 amino acids. The CDR3, as DNA: TGTGCCAGCTCACTGGAGACAGGGGACAATGAGCAGTTCTTC. Translation: CASSLETGDNEQFF.

The chain links TRBV24-1 to TRBJ2-5; weak D call: TRBD2 (6 bases). CDR3 size: 13 residues. Trimming pared 8 bases from V and 0 bases from J, leaving 9 bases between. In germline, CDR1 is KGHDR, CDR2 SFDVKD. The CDR3 loop reads CATNGGYQETQYF. The CDR3 DNA reads as TGTGCCACCAATGGGGGGTACCAAGAGACCCAGTACTTC.

The chain employs TRBV30 and TRBJ2-5; 7 bases are a match to TRBD1. The germline gives CDR1 GTSNPN, CDR2 SVGIG (reference sequence). V dropped 2 bases and J dropped 5; count of bases not matched to a gene: 8. CDR3 size: 14 residues. The CDR3 nucleotides read TGTGCCTGGAGTAAGGGGACAGTTGGGGAGACCCAGTACTTC. Translation: CAWSKGTVGETQYF. Full variable domain (rest looked up from reference TRBV30 and TRBJ2-5): SQTIHQWPATLVQPVGSPLSLECTVEGTSNPNLYWYRQAAGRGLQLLFYSVGIGQISSEVPQNLSASRPQDRQFILSSKKLLLSDSGFYLCAWSKGTVGETQYFGPGTRLLVL.

V and J are TRBV23-1 and TRBJ2-5, with 11 bases matching TRBD1. Being an ORF, TRBV23-1 has a function that is uncertain. J lost 2 bases, V lost 3 bases, and 2 bases had no gene match. This CDR3 spans 15 amino acids. CDR3 DNA: TGCGCCAGCAGTCAGGGGGACAGGGGGCAAGAGACCCAGTACTTC. Its protein is CASSQGDRGQETQYF.

The V and J genes are TRBV6-4 and TRBJ2-7, with D possibly matching TRBD2 (6 bases). Trimming removed 6 bases from V and 10 bases from J, with 19 bases in between. The CDR3 sequence is 13 residues long. Germline CDR1 MRHNA, CDR2 SNTAGT. The CDR3 DNA sequence: TGTGCCAGCAGCTCGACCCGGGGGACTCCTCAGTACTTC. It translates to CASSSTRGTPQYF.

The chain is built from TRBV10-3 and TRBJ2-7; D remains ambiguous. The germline V and J ends were trimmed by 4 bases and 5 bases, with 6 bases remaining between them. The CDR3 has 11 residues. The germline V gene encodes CDR1 ENHRY and CDR2 SYGVKD. This chain's CDR3 is CAISVANEQYF. The CDR3 bases are TGTGCCATCAGTGTTGCGAACGAGCAGTACTTC.

This chain links TRBV3-1 (or the pseudogene TRBV3-2) with TRBJ1-2; D is undetermined. The CDR3 consists of 13 residues. Deletions cut 4 bases from V and 8 bases from J, with 14 bases between. The germline CDR1 and CDR2 sequences are LGHDT and YNNKEL (reference sequence). CDR3 in amino acids: CASSPELKRGYTF. The CDR3 DNA sequence: TGTGCCAGCAGCCCCGAGTTGAAGCGCGGCTACACCTTC.

Comments on this clone: In the same sample, other DNA sequences code for this CDR3. The V and J genes are TRBV27 and TRBJ1-1; D not certain. Germline V gene lookup returns CDR1 MNHEY and CDR2 SMNVEV (reference sequence). Trimming pared 3 bases from V and 1 base from J, leaving 6 bases between. This CDR3 has 13 residues. The CDR3 DNA reads as TGTGCCAGCAGTTTCCGGGAGAACACTGAAGCTTTCTTT. Encoded protein: CASSFRENTEAFF.

This chain uses TRBV2 with TRBJ1-4; 7 bases agree with TRBD1. The CDR3 runs to 16 residues. V lost 5 bases and J lost 0; bases outside the gene matches: 6. Germline loops: CDR1 SNHLY, CDR2 FYNNEI. CDR3 loop: CASSPTTGATNEKLFF. Written as DNA, the CDR3 is TGTGCCAGCAGTCCTACTACAGGGGCAACTAATGAAAAACTGTTTTTT. The complete variable domain, with remaining parts taken from reference TRBV2 and TRBJ1-4, reads EPEVTQTPSHQVTQMGQEVILRCVPISNHLYFYWYRQILGQKVEFLVSFYNNEISEKSEIFDDQFSVERPDGSNFTLKIRSTKLEDSAMYFCASSPTTGATNEKLFFGSGTQLSVL.

The chain couples TRBV20-1 to TRBJ1-2; 11 positions agree with TRBD1. Germline CDR1 DFQATT, CDR2 SNEGSKA (reference sequence). Losses at the gene ends were 3 bases for V and 6 bases for J; bases not matched to a gene: 9. This CDR3 has 15 residues. The DNA for the CDR3 is TGCAGTGCTAGTCGGCTTGGGACAGGGGGAAATGGCTACACCTTC. Translating gives CSASRLGTGGNGYTF.

This chain connects TRBV6-1 to TRBJ1-3; D is undetermined. The CDR3 is 21 amino acids. Looked up from germline, CDR1 is MNHNS and CDR2 is SASEGT. The V gene lost 2 bases and the J gene lost 0 bases, with 26 bases spanning the gap. Here the CDR3 reads CASSEMVGPPGRPGSGNTIYF. As DNA, the CDR3 is TGTGCCAGCAGTGAAATGGTCGGGCCGCCCGGGAGACCCGGCTCTGGAAACACCATATATTTT.

This clone showed up just a few times. V and J are TRBV3-1 (or the pseudogene TRBV3-2) and TRBJ2-1; 10 bases line up with TRBD2. The CDR3 runs 17 residues. Trimming cost V 0 bases and J 7 bases; bases outside gene matches: 9. Germline V gene lookup returns CDR1 LGHDT and CDR2 YNNKEL (reference sequence). CDR3 coding DNA: TGTGCCAGCAGCCAAGATTCCGGACTAGCGGACGGGAATGAGCAGTTCTTC. This codes for CASSQDSGLADGNEQFF.

The genes are TRBV5-1 and TRBJ2-3; TRBD2 matches at 10 bases. CDR1 and CDR2 from the germline V gene are SGHRS and YFSETQ. The V gene end was trimmed by 4 bases and the J gene end by 0 bases; junction bases not matched to a gene: 2. There are 15 residues in the CDR3. In DNA form, the CDR3 reads TGCGCCAGCAGCCTAGCGGGGGCTAGCACAGATACGCAGTATTTT. Protein: CASSLAGASTDTQYF.